This T cell receptor beta chain emerged from a study of CD8+CD57+ T cells in acquired aplastic anemia. Overall study findings and caveats: Patients and controls had in common 25 to 30 CD8+ CDR3 sequences.

The patients chosen for sequencing had shown expansion of CD8+CD57+ cells (detected by flow cytometry). Remarks on this clonotype: The target antigen is unknown.

The CDR3 has 13 residues. Trimming took 12 bases from V and 2 from J, leaving 15 bases between them. CDR1 is KGHDR and CDR2 is SFDVKD in the germline V gene. Profiling of TCR beta VDJ combinations and CDR3 sequences used genomic DNA as template. TCRdb re-called the reads through MiXCR, storing one row per CDR3 protein. Altogether about 160,000 distinct CDR3 sequences are present, about 45% being singletons, with the ten largest covering 2.5% to 3.5%. The J gene is TRBJ1-2, the V gene TRBV24-1; possibly TRBD1 for D (6 bases). The sequencing sample was made of sorted CD4+, CD8+, or CD8+CD57+ T cells (not recorded which) from PBMCs. The receptor's source is a human donor with aplastic anemia. The CDR3 is CASQMGQNYGYTF. CDR3 DNA: TGTGCCTCCCAAATGGGACAAAACTATGGCTACACCTTC.